The clone carrying this T cell receptor beta chain appeared a few times. Its matching antigen is unknown. Between the trimmed V and J ends, which lost 3 bases and 4 bases, there was a span of 10 bases. This CDR3 contains 14 residues. One entry per CDR3 protein results from TCRdb running MiXCR on the RT-PCR reads. The table lists hundreds of thousands of distinct CDR3 sequences, approximately 7.7% of them singletons. This sample was included in a study of response to subunit inactivated influenza vaccine. Whole-study results and caveats: Authors proposed each seasonal influenza vaccination draws in few new T cells.

This sequence originates from a man between 50 and 69 years old who received an inactivated influenza vaccine. The sample was PBMCs from blood, taken around 25 months after vaccination. The V and J genes are TRBV12-3 or TRBV12-4 and TRBJ1-5; tentatively, D is TRBD1 (6 bases). CDR3 protein: CASSFGDTNQPQHF. The CDR3 DNA reads TGTGCCAGCAGTTTTGGGGACACAAATCAGCCCCAGCATTTT.